A selection of T cell receptor beta chains follows, all from one sample in a study of response to subunit inactivated influenza vaccine. A single record per CDR3 protein comes from TCRdb applying MiXCR to the RT-PCR reads. The table includes roughly 760,000 distinct CDR3 sequences, around 20% detected once. The sequenced sample was PBMCs from blood, obtained around 5 days after vaccination. These receptors were collected from a middle-aged man who received an inactivated influenza vaccine. CDR3s include the opening cysteine and the closing phenylalanine or tryptophan. A D gene is named only where the DNA matches it firmly. The size entry is marked missing in some rows and otherwise reads once, few, many or a size class.

>TRBD1|TRBV5-5|TRBJ2-7|.
CASSPRRTGGTGEQYF
TGTGCCAGCAGCCCGAGGCGGACAGGGGGCACGGGCGAGCAGTACTTC
>.|TRBV18|TRBJ2-1|many
CASSPLSGSSSYNEQFF
TGTGCCAGCTCACCACTTTCTGGGTCGAGCTCCTACAATGAGCAGTTCTTC
>.|TRBV14|TRBJ2-7|.
CASSQWTGGIYEQYF
TGTGCCAGCAGCCAATGGACTGGCGGGATCTACGAGCAGTACTTC
>TRBD1|TRBV9|TRBJ2-1|few
CASSLQGAAGEQFF
TGTGCCAGCAGTTTACAGGGGGCGGCAGGTGAGCAGTTCTTC
>.|TRBV4-1|TRBJ2-5|few
CASSQDYRETQYF
TGCGCCAGCAGCCAAGATTATCGAGAGACCCAGTACTTC
>.|TRBV11-2|TRBJ1-6|.
CASSSGAGELKSPLHF
TGTGCCAGCAGCTCCGGGGCAGGGGAATTGAAATCACCCCTCCACTTT
>TRBD2|TRBV29-1|TRBJ2-1|few
CSVGVGLAGNNEQFF
TGCAGCGTTGGGGTCGGTCTAGCGGGTAACAATGAGCAGTTCTTC
>.|TRBV7-9|TRBJ2-2|few
CASTLLVGSDTGELFF
TGTGCCAGCACCCTTTTAGTGGGGTCGGACACCGGGGAGCTGTTTTTT
>TRBD1|TRBV4-2|TRBJ2-7|.
CASSHRTGGAYEQYF
TGTGCCAGCAGCCATAGAACAGGGGGAGCCTACGAGCAGTACTTC
>TRBD2|TRBV9|TRBJ2-5|.
CASSVGGGLAGEETQYF
TGTGCTAGCAGCGTAGGAGGGGGACTAGCGGGGGAAGAGACCCAGTACTTC
>.|TRBV12-3/TRBV12-4|TRBJ2-5|few
CASSLTSRGETQYF
TGTGCCAGCAGTTTAACTAGCCGGGGCGAGACCCAGTACTTC
>TRBD1|TRBV10-3|TRBJ2-7|few
CAISEYGQGSYEQYF
TGTGCCATCAGTGAGTACGGACAGGGGTCCTACGAGCAGTACTTC
>TRBD2|TRBV7-9|TRBJ2-3|.
CASSIPIAGGHTDTQYF
TGTGCCAGCAGCATTCCGATAGCGGGGGGGCATACAGATACGCAGTATTTT
>.|TRBV20-1|TRBJ2-3|.
CSGGDRRSDTQYF
TGCAGCGGAGGGGACCGCCGCTCCGATACGCAGTATTTT
>.|TRBV5-1|TRBJ2-7|many
CASSSTSKGGAGYEQYF
TGCGCCAGCAGCTCCACCTCAAAAGGAGGGGCAGGGTACGAGCAGTACTTC
>.|TRBV12-3/TRBV12-4|TRBJ2-1|many
CASSFLRMDNEQFF
TGTGCCAGCAGTTTCCTTAGGATGGACAATGAGCAGTTCTTC
>TRBD1|TRBV7-2|TRBJ2-1|.
CASSFGTGWDNEQFF
TGTGCCAGCAGCTTCGGGACAGGGTGGGACAATGAGCAGTTCTTC
>.|TRBV11-2|TRBJ2-7|.
CASSLARTAYEQYF
TGTGCCAGCAGCTTAGCGCGGACAGCATACGAGCAGTACTTC
>.|TRBV4-3|TRBJ2-5|many
CASSQASMETQYF
TGCGCCAGCAGCCAAGCGAGCATGGAGACCCAGTACTTC
>.|TRBV6-2/TRBV6-3|TRBJ2-1|few
CASSYSIYEQFF
TGTGCCAGCAGTTACTCGATCTATGAGCAGTTCTTC
>TRBD1|TRBV5-1|TRBJ1-2|few
CASSGGQPNYGYTF
TGCGCCAGCAGCGGGGGACAGCCTAACTATGGCTACACCTTC
>.|TRBV20-1|TRBJ1-5|few
CSASAGSSNQPQHF
TGCAGTGCTAGCGCAGGTTCTAGCAATCAGCCCCAGCATTTT
>.|TRBV28|TRBJ2-2|.
CASSFPTRGYDTGELFF
TGTGCCAGCAGTTTCCCGACTAGGGGTTATGACACCGGGGAGCTGTTTTTT
>.|TRBV3-1|TRBJ1-1|.
CASSAMQGQARAFF
TGTGCCAGCTCAGCGATGCAGGGTCAGGCTCGAGCTTTCTTT
>.|TRBV6-1|TRBJ2-5|.
CASSDQGIQETQYF
TGTGCCAGCAGTGACCAGGGCATACAAGAGACCCAGTACTTC
>TRBD2|TRBV7-3|TRBJ2-2|.
CASSLKAGGIGELFF
TGTGCCAGCAGCTTAAAAGCGGGAGGAATCGGGGAGCTGTTTTTT
>TRBD2|TRBV4-1|TRBJ2-5|.
CASSQTLAGPETQYF
TGCGCCAGCAGCCAGACCCTAGCGGGGCCCGAGACCCAGTACTTC
>TRBD1|TRBV12-3/TRBV12-4|TRBJ2-5|few
CASSGDRGLKETQYF
TGTGCCAGCTCTGGAGACAGGGGCCTAAAAGAGACCCAGTACTTC
>TRBD1|TRBV5-4|TRBJ1-2|.
CASSFAGGAEGYTF
TGTGCCAGCAGCTTTGCAGGGGGCGCGGAAGGCTACACCTTC
>.|TRBV5-1|TRBJ2-1|.
CASSSRPGSNEQFF
TGCGCCAGCAGCTCGCGACCGGGAAGCAATGAGCAGTTCTTC
>.|TRBV28|TRBJ1-6|few
CASTAFSYNSPLHF
TGTGCCAGCACCGCGTTCTCCTATAATTCACCCCTCCACTTT
>TRBD2|TRBV11-2|TRBJ2-2|few
CASRKLAVNTGELFF
TGTGCCAGCAGGAAACTAGCGGTGAACACCGGGGAGCTGTTTTTT
>.|TRBV12-3/TRBV12-4|TRBJ1-1|.
CASSIKVNTEAFF
TGTGCCAGCAGTATCAAAGTGAACACTGAAGCTTTCTTT
>.|TRBV5-1|TRBJ2-1|few
CASSWADNEQFF
TGCGCCAGCAGCTGGGCGGACAATGAGCAGTTCTTC
>TRBD2|TRBV28|TRBJ2-3|many
CASSFGTSGETDTQYF
TGTGCCAGCAGTTTTGGGACTAGCGGGGAAACAGATACGCAGTATTTT
>.|TRBV5-1|TRBJ2-5|few
CASSLEGPQETQYF
TGCGCCAGCAGCTTGGAGGGACCACAAGAGACCCAGTACTTC
>TRBD1|TRBV3-1|TRBJ1-1|.
CASSQVSRGVSEAFF
TGTGCCAGCAGCCAAGTGTCCAGGGGGGTCAGTGAAGCTTTCTTT
>.|TRBV14|TRBJ2-3|.
CASSLTGTWGDTQYF
TGTGCCAGCAGCCTAACCGGGACATGGGGAGATACGCAGTATTTT
>TRBD1|TRBV30|TRBJ1-1|.
CAWSRGVNTEAFF
TGTGCCTGGAGCAGGGGGGTGAACACTGAAGCTTTCTTT
>TRBD2|TRBV7-3|TRBJ2-2|.
CASSIRGLAGAQAGELFF
TGTGCCAGCAGCATAAGGGGACTAGCGGGAGCCCAAGCCGGGGAGCTGTTTTTT
>.|TRBV7-2|TRBJ2-5|few
CASSLSGTRLGTQYF
TGTGCCAGCAGCTTATCGGGTACCCGATTGGGGACCCAGTACTTC
>TRBD1|TRBV2|TRBJ1-4|.
CASRRTGVANEKLFF
TGTGCCAGCAGGCGGACAGGGGTTGCTAATGAAAAACTGTTTTTT
>TRBD1|TRBV5-6|TRBJ2-7|many
CASSSGTGGYEQYF
TGTGCCAGCAGCTCGGGGACAGGGGGATACGAGCAGTACTTC
>.|TRBV3-1|TRBJ2-7|.
CASSQDGPEQYF
TGTGCCAGCAGCCAAGACGGTCCCGAGCAGTACTTC
>TRBD1|TRBV7-8|TRBJ2-1|few
CASSLGTARYRFF
TGTGCCAGCAGCTTGGGGACAGCCAGATATCGGTTCTTC
>TRBD1|TRBV7-2|TRBJ2-3|.
CASSLVGQGNGADTQYF
TGTGCCAGCAGCTTAGTCGGACAGGGCAACGGTGCAGATACGCAGTATTTT
>TRBD2|TRBV24-1|TRBJ2-5|many
CATSLGGTQETQYF
TGTGCCACCAGTCTGGGGGGGACCCAAGAGACCCAGTACTTC
>TRBD1|TRBV6-1|TRBJ2-4|.
CASSPGTGGNIQYF
TGTGCCAGCAGTCCTGGGACAGGGGGAAACATTCAGTACTTC
>TRBD2|TRBV3-1|TRBJ2-3|.
CASSHSSGGTDTQYF
TGTGCCAGCAGCCATTCTAGCGGGGGCACAGATACGCAGTATTTT
>.|TRBV11-2|TRBJ2-7|many
CASSLVKGYEQYF
TGTGCCAGCAGCTTAGTAAAGGGATACGAGCAGTACTTC
>TRBD2|TRBV10-1|TRBJ2-5|few
CASSDSGKNQETQYF
TGCGCCAGCAGTGATAGCGGGAAGAACCAAGAGACCCAGTACTTC
>TRBD2|TRBV20-1|TRBJ2-7|many
CSARDFSGSVHEQYF
TGCAGTGCTAGAGATTTTAGCGGGAGTGTCCACGAGCAGTACTTC
>.|TRBV9|TRBJ2-1|few
CASSVVPGAIYEQFF
TGTGCCAGCAGCGTAGTCCCGGGGGCCATCTATGAGCAGTTCTTC
>.|TRBV7-6|TRBJ1-6|few
CASSSTEASPLHF
TGTGCCAGCAGCTCTACCGAAGCTTCACCCCTCCACTTT